This TCR beta chain was sequenced in a study of blood T cell repertoires in COVID-19. CDR3 size: 12 residues. The V and J ends lost 3 bases and 6 bases respectively, with 9 bases between them. Germline V lookup: CDR1 DFQATT, CDR2 SNEGSKA (reference sequence). Method: immunoSEQ multiplex PCR; TCRdb's copy keeps in-frame clones and lacks some. In the table there are about 71,000 clones, about 86% of which are singletons. This receptor was obtained from a man between 65 and 85 years old with acute or convalescent COVID-19. What was sequenced was peripheral blood. The rearrangement links TRBV20-1 to TRBJ1-5, with no clear D. The CDR3 is CSASAGLQPQHF. CDR3 DNA sequence: TGCAGTGCTAGTGCAGGTCTTCAGCCCCAGCATTTT.